The next 24 T cell receptor beta chains were all read from a single sample in a study of T cell changes during pregnancy in multiple sclerosis. Method: immunoSEQ multiplex PCR; TCRdb's copy keeps in-frame clones and lacks some. The sample has some 77,000 clones, 89% seen once; the top ten hold under 2.5%. Sequencing was performed on peripheral blood, taken before pregnancy. These receptors originate from a female donor with multiple sclerosis, enrolled in a pregnancy study.

This chain joins TRBV6-1 and TRBJ2-7; unclear D gene. Germline assignment: CDR1 MNHNS and CDR2 SASEGT. Trimming removed 0 bases at V and 5 bases at J, with 17 bases between. The CDR3 spans 16 residues. DNA of the CDR3: TGTGCCAGCAGTGAAGCGTTCGAGGTCACCGGCGACGAGCAGTACTTC. Translated: CASSEAFEVTGDEQYF.

This clone was found once. The rearrangement links TRBV6-5 to TRBJ1-4; TRBD1 might be the D (6 bases). This CDR3 spans 12 amino acids. Trimming cost V 6 bases and J 8 bases, with 10 bases left between them. CDR1 and CDR2 from the germline V gene are MNHEY and SVGAGI. In DNA form, the CDR3 reads TGTGCCAGCAGCTTTAGGGGGGAAAAACTGTTTTTT. Amino acid sequence: CASSFRGEKLFF.

The chain recombines TRBV7-3 with TRBJ1-1; 8 nucleotides agree with TRBD1. J gave up 11 bases and V 4 bases, and 6 bases lay outside the gene matches. The CDR3 has 12 amino acids. Germline CDR1 reads SGHTA; CDR2 reads FQGTGA. As DNA, the CDR3 is TGTGCCAGCAGCTCAAACAGGGGGAATGCTTTCTTT. It specifies CASSSNRGNAFF.

This clone was recorded only once. The chain has TRBV6-5 and TRBJ1-1; D is uncertain. CDR1 and CDR2 from the germline V gene are MNHEY and SVGAGI. V was pared by 11 bases and J by 3 bases, with 13 bases between. The CDR3 loop spans 12 amino acids. CDR3 loop: CAVQWSDTEAFF. The CDR3 DNA reads TGTGCCGTTCAGTGGAGCGACACTGAAGCTTTCTTT.

The chain uses TRBV6-5 and TRBJ1-1, with no clear D. Trimming removed 6 bases from V and 7 bases from J, with 12 bases in between. The germline V gene encodes CDR1 MNHEY and CDR2 SVGAGI. The CDR3 covers 12 residues. Written as DNA, the CDR3 is TGTGCCAGCAGAACTACACAAGATGAAGCTTTCTTT. As protein: CASRTTQDEAFF.

The chain recombines TRBV19 with TRBJ2-1; D is unclear. Germline V gene sequence: CDR1 LNHDA, CDR2 SQIVND (reference sequence). Trimming shortened V by 5 bases and J by 0 bases, and 8 bases separated the two germline ends. The CDR3 runs 14 residues. DNA of the CDR3: TGTGCCAGTAGTGAGGCGGTCTCCTACAATGAGCAGTTCTTC. Protein product: CASSEAVSYNEQFF.

This clone was detected only once. The chain employs TRBV28 and TRBJ1-4, with D unclear. CDR1 and CDR2 (germline): MDHEN, SYDVKM. The germline V and J ends were trimmed by 8 bases and 5 bases, with 6 bases remaining between them. The CDR3 contains 11 residues. DNA for the CDR3: TGTGCCAGCGGTCTAAATGAAAAACTGTTTTTT. Its translation: CASGLNEKLFF.

The gene calls are TRBV27 and TRBJ2-4, with D tentatively TRBD2 (5 bases). Between the trimmed V and J ends, which lost 0 bases and 0 bases, there was a span of 9 bases. The length of the CDR3 is 16 residues. Per the germline V gene, CDR1 is MNHEY and CDR2 is SMNVEV (reference sequence). For the CDR3, the DNA is TGTGCCAGCAGTTTATCTTACGGACTAGCCAAAAACATTCAGTACTTC. As protein: CASSLSYGLAKNIQYF.

The CDR3 reads CASSEYQFPADTQYF. Written as DNA, the CDR3 is TGTGCCAGCAGTGAATACCAGTTTCCCGCAGATACGCAGTATTTT. The J gene is TRBJ2-3, the V gene TRBV6-1; D gene ambiguous. CDR3 length: 15 amino acids. V was pared by 2 bases and J by 4 bases, with 13 bases between. Germline lookup yields CDR1 MNHNS and CDR2 SASEGT.

CDR3 sequence: CASSFAGGSEQYF. As DNA, the CDR3 is TGTGCCAGCAGCTTCGCCGGGGGGAGCGAGCAGTACTTC. The V gene is TRBV7-2, the J gene TRBJ2-7; 7 nucleotides line up with TRBD2. The V segment lost 3 bases and the J segment 6 bases; nucleotides outside the gene matches: 5. CDR3 size: 13 residues. The germline V gene has CDR1 SGHTA and CDR2 FQGNSA. Variable domain in full (rest from reference TRBV7-2 and TRBJ2-7): GAGVSQSPSNKVTEKGKDVELRCDPISGHTALYWYRQSLGQGLEFLIYFQGNSAPDKSGLPSDRFSAERTGGSVSTLTIQRTQQEDSAVYLCASSFAGGSEQYFGPGTRLTVT.

The chain employs TRBV28 and TRBJ2-5; tentative D call: TRBD1 (5 bases). The CDR3 is made up of 12 amino acids. Germline V gene lookup returns CDR1 MDHEN and CDR2 SYDVKM. The ends were cut back, 5 bases at V and 8 bases at J, with 12 bases in the middle. DNA for the CDR3: TGTGCCAGCAGTGTCTCTAGGGGAACCCAGTACTTC. Translated: CASSVSRGTQYF.

This clone was found a few times. V is TRBV5-8 and J is TRBJ1-6, with TRBD1 matching over 10 bases. Trimming at V came to 4 bases and at J to 10 bases, leaving 8 bases not matched to a gene. In germline, CDR1 is SGHTS, CDR2 YDEGEE. The CDR3 spans 15 residues. DNA of the CDR3: TGTGCCAGCAGCCGCCGAGGGACAGGGGTGTCACCCCTCCACTTT. This gives the protein CASSRRGTGVSPLHF.

Here the CDR3 reads CASSLAGSTYEQYF. The CDR3 nucleotides are TGCGCCAGCAGCTTAGCGGGATCAACCTACGAGCAGTACTTC. This chain joins TRBV5-1 and TRBJ2-7; 7 bases are a match to TRBD2. V lost 2 bases, J lost 2 bases, and 4 bases stayed unmatched. CDR1 SGHRS and CDR2 YFSETQ come from the germline V gene. This CDR3 contains 14 residues.

The V call is TRBV7-9, the J call TRBJ2-3; 9 positions match TRBD2. CDR3 size: 16 residues. The germline CDR1 and CDR2 sequences are SEHNR and FQNEAQ (reference sequence). Trimming took 1 base from V and 1 from J; bases not matched to a gene: 3. The CDR3 spells CASSLGASGGTDTQYF. CDR3 in DNA: TGTGCCAGCAGCTTAGGCGCTAGCGGGGGCACAGATACGCAGTATTTT. Together with reference TRBV7-9 and TRBJ2-3, the CDR3 gives the full variable domain: DTGVSQNPRHKITKRGQNVTFRCDPISEHNRLYWYRQTLGQGPEFLTYFQNEAQLEKSRLLSDRFSAERPKGSFSTLEIQRTEQGDSAMYLCASSLGASGGTDTQYFGPGTRLTVL.

CDR3 in amino acids: CASSPRQGKSTDTQYF. DNA of the CDR3: TGTGCCAGCAGCCCCCGACAGGGAAAAAGCACAGATACGCAGTATTTT. The rearrangement uses TRBV5-4 and TRBJ2-3; TRBD1 agrees at 7 bases. The germline V gene has CDR1 SGHNT and CDR2 YYREEE (reference sequence). The J segment lost 0 bases and the V segment lost 4 bases, leaving 8 bases of the junction unmatched. CDR3 size: 16 residues.

The chain's CDR3 is CASRGGSYYEQYF. The CDR3 DNA sequence: TGTGCCAGCAGGGGGGGTTCCTACTACGAGCAGTACTTC. The chain has TRBV6-6 and TRBJ2-7; a weak D match, TRBD2 (6 bases). The CDR3 is made up of 13 amino acids. Germline lookup yields CDR1 MNHNY and CDR2 SVGAGI (reference sequence). V lost 6 bases to trimming and J lost 3 bases, with 12 bases between them.

This clone occurred a few times. V gene TRBV30 combines with J gene TRBJ1-4, with D tentatively TRBD1 (5 bases). The CDR3 runs 14 residues. Germline V gene sequence: CDR1 GTSNPN, CDR2 SVGIG (reference sequence). V was cut by 2 bases and J by 8 bases, with 15 bases left in between. CDR3 loop: CAWSLGLSGEKLFF. The CDR3 DNA reads TGTGCCTGGAGTTTGGGACTGTCTGGCGAAAAACTGTTTTTT.

V gene TRBV5-1 combines with J gene TRBJ2-5, with 15 bases aligning to TRBD2. V trimming: 0 bases; J trimming: 1 base; junction bases outside the gene matches: 1. The CDR3 consists of 17 residues. Germline V lookup: CDR1 SGHRS, CDR2 YFSETQ. In DNA form, the CDR3 reads TGCGCCAGCAGCTTGGGGGGACTAGCGGGGGGCCAAGAGACCCAGTACTTC. This gives the protein CASSLGGLAGGQETQYF.

The rearrangement joins TRBV5-1 to TRBJ1-2; TRBD1 might be the D (6 bases). The CDR3 totals 12 residues. Germline V gene lookup returns CDR1 SGHRS and CDR2 YFSETQ. V was pared by 0 bases and J by 8 bases, with 8 bases between. CDR3 coding DNA: TGCGCCAGCAGCTTGGACAGGGAAGGCTACACCTTC. Its protein product is CASSLDREGYTF.

This sequence joins TRBV19 and TRBJ1-2; a possible D gene is TRBD1 (6 bases). V lost 7 bases and J 4 bases, leaving 22 bases between the germline ends. From germline, CDR1 is LNHDA and CDR2 SQIVND (reference sequence). The CDR3 is made up of 16 amino acids. The CDR3 region is CASTPNARGIGYGYTF. CDR3 bases: TGTGCCAGTACTCCTAACGCCAGGGGCATCGGCTATGGCTACACCTTC.

The rearrangement joins TRBV7-2 to TRBJ2-3; 9 nucleotides match TRBD2. The trim removed 0 bases at V and 3 bases at J, leaving 7 bases unmatched. The CDR3 runs to 17 residues. The germline V gene encodes CDR1 SGHTA and CDR2 FQGNSA. The CDR3: CASSLAASGGLTDTQYF. The CDR3 bases are TGTGCCAGCAGCTTAGCGGCGAGCGGGGGGTTGACAGATACGCAGTATTTT.

The rearrangement links TRBV19 to TRBJ1-6, with D possibly matching TRBD1 (6 bases). The germline V gene encodes CDR1 LNHDA and CDR2 SQIVND (reference sequence). The CDR3 has 14 amino acids. Trimming removed 3 bases at V and 8 bases at J, with 11 bases between. The DNA of the CDR3 is TGTGCCAGTAGTATCCTCGCAGGGGATTCACCCCTCCACTTT. It encodes CASSILAGDSPLHF.

J is TRBJ1-3 and V is TRBV27, with D possibly matching TRBD1 (5 bases). The CDR3 loop spans 14 amino acids. Germline assignment: CDR1 MNHEY and CDR2 SMNVEV (reference sequence). V gave up 6 bases and J gave up 4 bases, with 13 bases separating them. The CDR3 sequence: CASSSGGSGNTIYF. CDR3 coding DNA: TGTGCCAGCAGCTCCGGGGGTTCCGGAAACACCATATATTTT.

The CDR3 here is CASSLAGGTEAFF. CDR3 nucleotide sequence: TGTGCCAGCAGCTTGGCGGGCGGCACTGAAGCTTTCTTT. The chain uses TRBV13 and TRBJ1-1; D is undetermined. CDR3 size: 13 residues. The V end lost 3 bases, the J end lost 4 bases, and 9 bases lay between the germline ends. Germline values: CDR1 PRHDT, CDR2 FYEKMQ (reference sequence).